The 7 T cell receptor beta chains below were found in one sample sequenced in a study of T cells in Graves' hyperthyroidism and ophthalmopathy. RNA transcripts served as the template for amplifying TCR beta CDR3 regions. Initially, a first-round RT-PCR of the TCR CDR3 employed the HTBI primer set. Each CDR3 protein is one row after TCRdb ran MiXCR on the multiplex PCR reads. Of a few hundred thousand distinct CDR3 sequences detected, more than 14% appear once; the ten largest clones hold less than 15%. Sequenced input: blood. The receptor source for this set is a woman aged 40 to 50 with Graves' hyperthyroidism that later progressed to Graves' ophthalmopathy.

The sample holds a few counts of this clonotype. One end of the junction fails to match germline, which may point to a read error. The rearrangement joins TRBV29-1 to TRBJ2-1; the D gene could be TRBD1 or TRBD2 (5 bases each). There are 12 residues in the CDR3. The germline V gene has CDR1 SQVTM and CDR2 ANQGSEA. The CDR3 region is CSVIGFGREPFF. In nucleotides, the CDR3 is TGCAGCGTTATTGGGTTTGGCAGGGAGCCGTTCTTC.

The V and J genes are TRBV10-1 and TRBJ2-3, with 8 bases fitting TRBD2. There are 15 residues in the CDR3. Unmatched junction bases numbered 3, after V lost 3 bases and J lost 1 base. The germline V gene has CDR1 WNHNN and CDR2 SYGVQD (reference sequence). The DNA of the CDR3 is TGCGCCAGCAGTGAAGCGGGAGCTGGCACAGATACGCAGTATTTT. Translation: CASSEAGAGTDTQYF.

This clonotype was observed a few times. This chain links TRBV19 with TRBJ1-6, with a tentative D call TRBD1 (5 bases). Trimming cost V 7 bases and J 14 bases, with 21 bases left between them. Germline assignment: CDR1 LNHDA and CDR2 SQIVND (reference sequence). The CDR3 contains 14 residues. The CDR3 DNA reads TGTGCCAGTAAGGCAGCCGGGACGGCGTTAACCCTCCACTTT. This gives the protein CASKAAGTALTLHF.

This clonotype was seen ten or more times. V and J are TRBV12-3 or TRBV12-4 and TRBJ2-2; TRBD2 might be the D (6 bases). This CDR3 has 15 residues. V was shortened by 3 bases and J by 0 bases, with 8 bases between the two germline ends. The CDR3 DNA reads as TGTGCCAGCAGTTTTAGCGGCACGAACACCGGGGAGCTGTTTTTT. Translating gives CASSFSGTNTGELFF.

There are many counts of this clonotype. The chain uses TRBV28 and TRBJ1-5, with TRBD1 identical over 7 bases. Trimming cost V 2 bases and J 3 bases; bases outside gene matches: 4. The CDR3 runs to 15 residues. Germline V CDR1 and CDR2: MDHEN, SYDVKM. The CDR3 coding sequence is TGTGCCAGCAGTTTAGCCGGGACAGTCAATCAGCCCCAGCATTTT. Its translation: CASSLAGTVNQPQHF.

V gene TRBV13 combines with J gene TRBJ1-1; no reliable D call. Trimming removed 2 bases at V and 7 bases at J, with 8 bases between. This CDR3 comprises 12 residues. Germline V gives CDR1 PRHDT, CDR2 FYEKMQ (reference sequence). The CDR3 region is CASSLLGNEAFF. CDR3 DNA: TGTGCCAGCAGCTTACTCGGGAATGAAGCTTTCTTT.

This clonotype has a handful of counts. The chain joins TRBV5-1 to TRBJ1-1, with no clear D. CDR1 is SGHRS and CDR2 is YFSETQ in the germline V gene. V lost 0 bases and J lost 3, with 15 bases in between. This CDR3 comprises 16 residues. DNA for the CDR3: TGCGCCAGCAGCTTGGTTCCAGGCCTCTGGGACACTGAAGCTTTCTTT. Its protein product is CASSLVPGLWDTEAFF.